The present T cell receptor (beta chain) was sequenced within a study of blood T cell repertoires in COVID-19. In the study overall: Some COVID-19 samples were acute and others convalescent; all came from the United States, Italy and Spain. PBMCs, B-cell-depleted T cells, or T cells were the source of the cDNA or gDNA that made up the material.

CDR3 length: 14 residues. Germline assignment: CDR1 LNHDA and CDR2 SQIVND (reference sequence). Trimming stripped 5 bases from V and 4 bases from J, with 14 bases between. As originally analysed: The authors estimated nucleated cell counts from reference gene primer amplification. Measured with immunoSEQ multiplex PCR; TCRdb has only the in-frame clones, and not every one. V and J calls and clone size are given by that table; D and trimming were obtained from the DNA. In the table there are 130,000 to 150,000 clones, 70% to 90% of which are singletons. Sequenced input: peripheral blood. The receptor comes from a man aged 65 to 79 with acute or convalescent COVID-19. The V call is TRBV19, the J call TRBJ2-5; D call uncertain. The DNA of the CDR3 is TGTGCCAGTAGTCCACGATACTCCGTAGAGACCCAGTACTTC. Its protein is CASSPRYSVETQYF. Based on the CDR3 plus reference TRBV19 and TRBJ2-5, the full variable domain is DGGITQSPKYLFRKEGQNVTLSCEQNLNHDAMYWYRQDPGQGLRLIYYSQIVNDFQKGDIAEGYSVSREKKESFPLTVTSAQKNPTAFYLCASSPRYSVETQYFGPGTRLLVL.